The 5 T cell receptor beta chains below all came from one sample that was sequenced in a study of beta chain features in type 1 diabetes. Investigators reverse transcribed all isolated RNA, so they sequenced expressed TCRB transcripts. Profiling relied on immunoSEQ multiplex PCR, and the TCRdb table lists in-frame clones only, not all of them. Among about 330,000 clones listed, approximately 11% were seen once. The sequenced material came from naive CD4+ T cells from blood. The receptors stem from a woman under 40 in good health.

This chain connects TRBV27 to TRBJ1-2; 9 nucleotides align to TRBD1. The V gene end was trimmed by 5 bases and the J gene end by 6 bases; junction bases not matched to a gene: 13. Germline V gene sequence: CDR1 MNHEY, CDR2 SMNVEV (reference sequence). The CDR3 sequence is 16 residues long. CDR3 region: CASSTGTGNFWDGYTF. In DNA form, the CDR3 reads TGTGCCAGCAGTACCGGGACAGGGAATTTCTGGGATGGCTACACCTTC.

In this sample, this clone turned up a few times. The V call is TRBV14, the J call TRBJ2-1, with a tentative D call TRBD1 (5 bases). Germline values: CDR1 SGHDN, CDR2 FVKESK. The CDR3 is made up of 17 amino acids. Trimming left V 1 base short and J 4 bases short, with 17 bases between. CDR3 protein: CASSQAVLRKGYNEQFF. CDR3 in DNA: TGTGCCAGCAGCCAAGCAGTTTTGAGGAAGGGGTACAATGAGCAGTTCTTC.

This clone was recorded a few times. V gene TRBV6-5 combines with J gene TRBJ2-3; TRBD2 might be the D (6 bases). Germline CDR1 MNHEY, CDR2 SVGAGI. There are 16 residues in the CDR3. Deletions cut 0 bases from V and 0 bases from J, with 10 bases between. This CDR3 is CASSYSGGTSTDTQYF. The DNA of the CDR3 is TGTGCCAGCAGTTACTCCGGCGGGACTAGCACAGATACGCAGTATTTT.

This clone came up a few times. The chain has TRBV9 and TRBJ2-1; no reliable D call. This CDR3 comprises 12 residues. In germline, CDR1 is SGDLS, CDR2 YYNGEE. Trimming stripped 0 bases from V and 9 bases from J, with 7 bases between. The CDR3 loop reads CASSVERGEQFF. As DNA, the CDR3 is TGTGCCAGCAGCGTAGAAAGAGGTGAGCAGTTCTTC.

V and J are TRBV5-1 and TRBJ2-3; 12 nucleotides line up with TRBD2. The V and J ends lost 0 bases and 0 bases, in that order; junction bases with no gene match: 2. CDR3 length equals 17 residues. Germline V gene data show CDR1 as SGHRS and CDR2 as YFSETQ. As DNA, the CDR3 is TGCGCCAGCAGCTTGGGCGGGACTAGCGGGAGCACAGATACGCAGTATTTT. It encodes CASSLGGTSGSTDTQYF.